The T cell receptor (beta chain) under discussion was sequenced for a study of control samples from healthy donors and cancer patients. Germline V gives CDR1 PRHDT, CDR2 FYEKMQ (reference sequence). The length of the CDR3 is 16 residues. V lost 2 bases, J lost 7 bases, and 15 bases lay in between. Only in-frame clones appear in the TCRdb table, and some are missing; sequencing was by immunoSEQ multiplex PCR. The repertoire has approximately 100,000 clones, 80% to 90% of them found once; the top ten carry about 16%. The origin of this receptor is a woman in her forties or fifties in good health. This chain joins TRBV13 and TRBJ1-6, with D possibly matching TRBD1 (5 bases). The material sequenced was blood. The CDR3 DNA follows: TGTGCCAGCAGCTTACCTGGGCAGGGAAGGAATTCACCCCTCCACTTT. Amino acid sequence: CASSLPGQGRNSPLHF.